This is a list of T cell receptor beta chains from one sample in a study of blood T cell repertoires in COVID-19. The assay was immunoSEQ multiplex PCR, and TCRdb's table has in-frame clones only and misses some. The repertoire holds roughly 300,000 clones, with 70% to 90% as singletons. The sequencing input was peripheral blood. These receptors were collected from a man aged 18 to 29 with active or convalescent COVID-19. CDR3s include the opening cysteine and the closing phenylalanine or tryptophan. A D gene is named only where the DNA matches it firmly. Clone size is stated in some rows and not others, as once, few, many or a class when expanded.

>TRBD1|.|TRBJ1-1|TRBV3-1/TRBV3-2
TGTGCCAGCAGCTCTCCGACAGGGGGGAGGCGAGCTTTCTTT
CASSSPTGGRRAFF
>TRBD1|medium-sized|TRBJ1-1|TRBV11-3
TGTGCCAGCAGCTTAGGACAGGGGAACACTGAAGCTTTCTTT
CASSLGQGNTEAFF
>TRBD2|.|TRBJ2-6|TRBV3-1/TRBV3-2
TGTGCCAGCAGCCAAGAACTAGCGGGGGTTGTCAACGTCCTGACTTTC
CASSQELAGVVNVLTF
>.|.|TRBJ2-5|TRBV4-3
TGCGCCAGCAGCCCCAGCGCGTCAGTCCAAGAGACCCAGTACTTC
CASSPSASVQETQYF
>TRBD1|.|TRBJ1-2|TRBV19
TGTGCCAGTAGTGCGACAGGGGGCGATGGCTACACCTTC
CASSATGGDGYTF
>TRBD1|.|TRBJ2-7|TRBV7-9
TGTGCCAGCAGCTACTTTACGACAGGGGCCTACGAGCAGTACTTC
CASSYFTTGAYEQYF
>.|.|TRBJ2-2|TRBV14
TGTGCCAGCAGCCCGCAGGGCACCGGGGAGCTGTTTTTT
CASSPQGTGELFF
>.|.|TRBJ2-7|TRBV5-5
TGTGCCAGCAGTCCCGTTGGAGGGTACGAGCAGTACTTC
CASSPVGGYEQYF
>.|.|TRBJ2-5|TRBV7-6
TGTGCCAGCAGCTTAGATGGGCGCCAATACCAAGAGACCCAGTACTTC
CASSLDGRQYQETQYF
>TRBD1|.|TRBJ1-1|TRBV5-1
TGCGCCAGCAGCCCTGTCCGTAACTCTCGTCCAGGGGGCCGGCCCGCTGAAGCTTTCTTT
CASSPVRNSRPGGRPAEAFF
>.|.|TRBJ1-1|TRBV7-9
TGTGCCAGCAGCTTATTCCCGGATAGGACAATTTTCTTT
CASSLFPDRTIFF
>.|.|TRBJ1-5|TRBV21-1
TGTGCCAGCAGCAAACCGCAGGGGGAAAATCAGCCCCAGCATTTT
CASSKPQGENQPQHF
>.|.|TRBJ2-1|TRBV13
TGTGCCACCCGGGGGAGGATCTACAATGAGCAGTTCTTC
CATRGRIYNEQFF
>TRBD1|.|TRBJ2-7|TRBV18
TGTGCCAGCTCACGACAGGGTCCGCCCTACGAGCAGTACTTC
CASSRQGPPYEQYF
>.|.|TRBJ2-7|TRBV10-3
TGTGCCATCAGTGAGTCGTCCAGGCCCTCCTACGAGCAGTACTTC
CAISESSRPSYEQYF
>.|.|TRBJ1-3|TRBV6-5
TGTGCCAGCAGTTACTTCGGTGGAAACACCATATATTTT
CASSYFGGNTIYF
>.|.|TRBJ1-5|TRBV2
TGTGCCAGCAGTGACAGGGCTTGGCCCCAGCATTTT
CASSDRAWPQHF
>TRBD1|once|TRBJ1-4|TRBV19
TGTGCCAGTAGTAGCGACAGGGGGGGAGATGAAAAACTGTTTTTT
CASSSDRGGDEKLFF